The clone carrying this T cell receptor beta chain was detected only a few times. The sample originates from a study of blood T cell repertoires in COVID-19. Whole-study context: Acute-phase and convalescent COVID-19 samples originated in the United States, Italy and Spain. From T cells, B-cell-depleted T cells, or PBMCs came the material, which was cDNA or gDNA.

Germline-derived CDR1 and CDR2 are MNHEY and SMNVEV (reference sequence). The CDR3 totals 14 residues. V was cut by 5 bases and J by 4 bases, with 12 bases left in between. Original data processing: Amplification of reference gene primers provided the estimated nucleated cell counts. Using immunoSEQ multiplex PCR, the repertoire was profiled, and TCRdb retains in-frame clones only, with some absent. V and J calls and clone size come straight from that table; D and trimming were deduced from the DNA. The data hold more than 85,000 clones, with about 72% observed a single time. The chain employs TRBV27 and TRBJ2-1; possibly TRBD2 for D (5 bases). The source is a woman aged 55 to 70 with acute or convalescent COVID-19. The material sequenced was peripheral blood. This CDR3 reads CASSHGGRYNEQFF. The CDR3 coding sequence is TGTGCCAGCAGTCACGGAGGTAGATACAATGAGCAGTTCTTC.